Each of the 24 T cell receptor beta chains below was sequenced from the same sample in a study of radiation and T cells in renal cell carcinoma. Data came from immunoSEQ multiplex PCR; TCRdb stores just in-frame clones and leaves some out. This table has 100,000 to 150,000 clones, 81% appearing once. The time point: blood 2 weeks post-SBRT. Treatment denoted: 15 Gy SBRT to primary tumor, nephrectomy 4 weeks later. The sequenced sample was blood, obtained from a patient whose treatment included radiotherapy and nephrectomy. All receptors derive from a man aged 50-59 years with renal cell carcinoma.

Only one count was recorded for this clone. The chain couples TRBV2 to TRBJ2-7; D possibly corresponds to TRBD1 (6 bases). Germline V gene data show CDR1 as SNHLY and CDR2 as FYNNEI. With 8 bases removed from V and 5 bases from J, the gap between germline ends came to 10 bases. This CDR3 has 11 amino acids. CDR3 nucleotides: TGTGCCAGCCGACAGGTAAACGAGCAGTACTTC. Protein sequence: CASRQVNEQYF.

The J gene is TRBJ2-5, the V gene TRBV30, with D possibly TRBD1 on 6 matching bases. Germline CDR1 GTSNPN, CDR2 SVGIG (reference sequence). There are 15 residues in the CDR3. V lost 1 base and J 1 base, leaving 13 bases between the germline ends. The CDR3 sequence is CAWSGAGAPQETQYF. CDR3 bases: TGTGCCTGGAGTGGGGCAGGGGCCCCCCAAGAGACCCAGTACTTC.

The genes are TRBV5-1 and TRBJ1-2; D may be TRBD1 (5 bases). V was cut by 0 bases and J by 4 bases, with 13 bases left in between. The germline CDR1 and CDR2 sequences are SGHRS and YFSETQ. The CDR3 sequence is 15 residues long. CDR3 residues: CASSLGGTPGYGYTF. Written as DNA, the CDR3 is TGCGCCAGCAGCTTGGGAGGGACCCCGGGCTATGGCTACACCTTC. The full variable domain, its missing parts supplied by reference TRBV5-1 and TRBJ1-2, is KAGVTQTPRYLIKTRGQQVTLSCSPISGHRSVSWYQQTPGQGLQFLFEYFSETQRNKGNFPGRFSGRQFSNSRSEMNVSTLELGDSALYLCASSLGGTPGYGYTFGSGTRLTVV.

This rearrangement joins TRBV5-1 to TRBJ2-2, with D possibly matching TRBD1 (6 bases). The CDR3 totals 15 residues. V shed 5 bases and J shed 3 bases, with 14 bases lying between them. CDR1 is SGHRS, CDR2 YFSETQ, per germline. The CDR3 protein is CASSLRAGDTGELFF. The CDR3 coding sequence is TGCGCCAGCAGTTTGAGGGCAGGGGACACCGGGGAGCTGTTTTTT.

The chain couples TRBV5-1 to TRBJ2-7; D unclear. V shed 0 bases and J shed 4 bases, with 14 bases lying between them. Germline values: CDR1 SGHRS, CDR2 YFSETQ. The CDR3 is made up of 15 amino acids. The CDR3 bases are TGCGCCAGCAGCTTGGATGCAGGAAAATATTACGAGCAGTACTTC. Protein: CASSLDAGKYYEQYF.

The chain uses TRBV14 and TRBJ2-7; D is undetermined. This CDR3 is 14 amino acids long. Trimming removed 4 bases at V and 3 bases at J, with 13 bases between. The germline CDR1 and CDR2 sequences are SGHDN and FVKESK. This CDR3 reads CASSPQEPVYEQYF. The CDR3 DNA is TGTGCCAGCAGCCCTCAAGAGCCAGTCTACGAGCAGTACTTC.

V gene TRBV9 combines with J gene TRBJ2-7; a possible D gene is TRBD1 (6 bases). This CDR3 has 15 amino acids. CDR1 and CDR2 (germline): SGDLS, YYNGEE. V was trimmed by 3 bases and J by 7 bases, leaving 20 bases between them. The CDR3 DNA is TGTGCCAGCAGCGCCTGGGCGCAGGGGAGTAGTGAGCAGTACTTC. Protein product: CASSAWAQGSSEQYF.

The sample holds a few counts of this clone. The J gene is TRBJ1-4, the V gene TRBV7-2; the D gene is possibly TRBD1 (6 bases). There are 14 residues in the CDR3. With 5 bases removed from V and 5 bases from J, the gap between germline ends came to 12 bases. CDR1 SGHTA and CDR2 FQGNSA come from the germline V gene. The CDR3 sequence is CASSRGARNEKLFF. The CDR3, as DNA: TGTGCCAGCAGCCGGGGGGCACGGAATGAAAAACTGTTTTTT.

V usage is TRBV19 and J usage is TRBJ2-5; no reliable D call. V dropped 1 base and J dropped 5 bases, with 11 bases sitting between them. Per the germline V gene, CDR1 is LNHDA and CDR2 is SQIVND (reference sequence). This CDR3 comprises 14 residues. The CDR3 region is CASSIVYGQETQYF. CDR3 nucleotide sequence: TGTGCCAGTAGTATAGTCTACGGGCAGGAGACCCAGTACTTC. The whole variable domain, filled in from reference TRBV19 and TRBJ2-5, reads DGGITQSPKYLFRKEGQNVTLSCEQNLNHDAMYWYRQDPGQGLRLIYYSQIVNDFQKGDIAEGYSVSREKKESFPLTVTSAQKNPTAFYLCASSIVYGQETQYFGPGTRLLVL.

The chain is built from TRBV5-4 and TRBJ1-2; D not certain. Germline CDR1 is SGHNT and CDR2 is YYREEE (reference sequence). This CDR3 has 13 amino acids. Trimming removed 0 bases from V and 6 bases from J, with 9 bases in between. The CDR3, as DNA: TGTGCCAGCAGCTTGGCTCAGGAGGATGGCTACACCTTC. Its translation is CASSLAQEDGYTF.

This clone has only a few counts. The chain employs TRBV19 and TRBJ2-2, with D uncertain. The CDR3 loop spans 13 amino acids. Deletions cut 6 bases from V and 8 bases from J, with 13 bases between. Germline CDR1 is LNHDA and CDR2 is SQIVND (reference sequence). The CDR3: CASSHVTPGELFF. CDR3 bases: TGTGCCAGTAGCCACGTGACACCGGGGGAGCTGTTTTTT.

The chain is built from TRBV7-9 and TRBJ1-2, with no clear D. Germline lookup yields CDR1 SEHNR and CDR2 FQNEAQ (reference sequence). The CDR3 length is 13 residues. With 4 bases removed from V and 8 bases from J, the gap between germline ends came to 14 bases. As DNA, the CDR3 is TGTGCCAGCAGCTGGGGTGGGCGGAACGGCTACACCTTC. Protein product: CASSWGGRNGYTF. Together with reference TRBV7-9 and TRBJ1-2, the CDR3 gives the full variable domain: DTGVSQNPRHKITKRGQNVTFRCDPISEHNRLYWYRQTLGQGPEFLTYFQNEAQLEKSRLLSDRFSAERPKGSFSTLEIQRTEQGDSAMYLCASSWGGRNGYTFGSGTRLTVV.

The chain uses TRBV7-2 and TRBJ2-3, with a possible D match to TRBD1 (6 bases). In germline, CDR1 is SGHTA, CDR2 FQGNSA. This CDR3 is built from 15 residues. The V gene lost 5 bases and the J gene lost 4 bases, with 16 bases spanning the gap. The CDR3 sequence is CASSIQGNWADTQYF. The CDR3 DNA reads TGTGCCAGCAGCATACAGGGTAATTGGGCAGATACGCAGTATTTT.

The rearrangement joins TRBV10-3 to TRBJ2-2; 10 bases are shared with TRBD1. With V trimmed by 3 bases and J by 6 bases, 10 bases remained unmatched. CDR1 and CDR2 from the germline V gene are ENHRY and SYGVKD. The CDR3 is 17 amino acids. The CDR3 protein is CAISDLLRGQGSGELFF. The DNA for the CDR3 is TGTGCCATCAGTGACCTCCTTCGGGGACAGGGGTCCGGGGAGCTGTTTTTT.

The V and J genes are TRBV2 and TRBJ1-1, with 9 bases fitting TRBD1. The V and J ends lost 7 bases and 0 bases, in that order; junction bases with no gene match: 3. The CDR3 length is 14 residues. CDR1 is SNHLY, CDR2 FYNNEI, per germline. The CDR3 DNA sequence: TGTGCCAGCATAGGGACAGGGATGAACACTGAAGCTTTCTTT. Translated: CASIGTGMNTEAFF.

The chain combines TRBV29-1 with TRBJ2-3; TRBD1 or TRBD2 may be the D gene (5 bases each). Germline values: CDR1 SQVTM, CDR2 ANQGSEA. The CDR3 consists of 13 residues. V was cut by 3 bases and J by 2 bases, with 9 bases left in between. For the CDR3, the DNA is TGCAGCGTTGATAGGGACCCCACAGATACGCAGTATTTT. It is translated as CSVDRDPTDTQYF.

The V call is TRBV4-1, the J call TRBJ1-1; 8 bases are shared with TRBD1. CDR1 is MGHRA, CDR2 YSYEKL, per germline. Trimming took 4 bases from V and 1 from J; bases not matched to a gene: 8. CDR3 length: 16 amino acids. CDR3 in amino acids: CASSLNRDRTNTEAFF. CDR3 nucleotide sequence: TGCGCCAGCAGCCTAAATAGGGACAGGACGAACACTGAAGCTTTCTTT.

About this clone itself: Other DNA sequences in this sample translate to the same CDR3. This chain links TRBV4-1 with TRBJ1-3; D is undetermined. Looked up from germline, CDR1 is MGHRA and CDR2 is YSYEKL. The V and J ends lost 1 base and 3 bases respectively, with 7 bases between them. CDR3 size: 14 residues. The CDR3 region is CASSQGHSGNTIYF. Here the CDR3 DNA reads TGCGCCAGCAGCCAAGGGCACAGTGGAAACACCATATATTTT.

The CDR3 DNA is TGTGCCAGCAGTTACGGTGGACAGGCCTACGAGCAGTACTTC. Translation: CASSYGGQAYEQYF. The chain links TRBV6-5 to TRBJ2-7, with 7 bases fitting TRBD1. Germline lookup yields CDR1 MNHEY and CDR2 SVGAGI. The V gene end was trimmed by 2 bases and the J gene end by 2 bases; junction bases not matched to a gene: 3. This CDR3 is 14 amino acids long.

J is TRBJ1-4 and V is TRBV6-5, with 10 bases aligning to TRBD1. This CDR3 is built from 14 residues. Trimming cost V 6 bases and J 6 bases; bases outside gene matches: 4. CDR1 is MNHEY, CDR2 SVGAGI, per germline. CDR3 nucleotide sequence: TGTGCCAGCAGCTTGGGACAGGGGTATGAAAAACTGTTTTTT. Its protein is CASSLGQGYEKLFF.

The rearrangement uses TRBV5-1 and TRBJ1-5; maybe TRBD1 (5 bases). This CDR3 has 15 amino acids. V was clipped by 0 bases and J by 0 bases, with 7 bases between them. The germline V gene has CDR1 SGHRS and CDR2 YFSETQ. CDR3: CASSLGGTSNQPQHF. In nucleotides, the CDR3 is TGCGCCAGCAGCTTGGGAGGGACTAGCAATCAGCCCCAGCATTTT.

The CDR3 is CASHYASTGDFYEQYF. The CDR3 DNA is TGTGCCAGCCACTACGCGTCGACAGGGGATTTCTACGAGCAGTACTTC. The chain employs TRBV27 and TRBJ2-7, with TRBD1 identical over 8 bases. Germline lookup yields CDR1 MNHEY and CDR2 SMNVEV (reference sequence). CDR3 size: 16 residues. Germline trimming cut 8 bases from V and 3 bases from J; bases unmatched to any gene: 15.

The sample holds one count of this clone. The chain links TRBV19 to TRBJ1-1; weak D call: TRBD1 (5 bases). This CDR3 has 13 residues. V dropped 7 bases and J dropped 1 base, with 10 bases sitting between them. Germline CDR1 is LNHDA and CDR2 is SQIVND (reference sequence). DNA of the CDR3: TGTGCCAGTAAGGACATCTGGAACACTGAAGCTTTCTTT. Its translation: CASKDIWNTEAFF.

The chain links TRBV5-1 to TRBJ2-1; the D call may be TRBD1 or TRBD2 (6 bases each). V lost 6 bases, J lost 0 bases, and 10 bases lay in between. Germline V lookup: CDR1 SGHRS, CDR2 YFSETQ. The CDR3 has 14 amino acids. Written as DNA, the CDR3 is TGCGCCAGCATGGAGGGGGACTCCTACAATGAGCAGTTCTTC. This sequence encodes CASMEGDSYNEQFF.